This entry is about one TCR beta chain. These data are taken from a study of cytomegalovirus exposure and HLA in healthy donors. Amplification used 60 Vbeta primers and 13 Jbeta primers. Data came from immunoSEQ multiplex PCR; TCRdb stores just in-frame clones and leaves some out. The profile covers some 220,000 clones, with more than 70% appearing a single time and approximately 0.47% taken by the ten largest. CDR3 length equals 16 residues. Trimming cost V 2 bases and J 5 bases; bases outside gene matches: 12. Germline lookup yields CDR1 GTSNPN and CDR2 SVGIG (reference sequence). The TCR sequence derives from a boy between 5 and 17 years old in good health and CMV-seronegative. The specimen sequenced was PBMCs. The chain employs TRBV30 and TRBJ1-1; TRBD1 matches at 9 bases. DNA of the CDR3: TGTGCCTGGAGTCCGCCGGGACAGGGACGGGGAACTGAAGCTTTCTTT. This codes for CAWSPPGQGRGTEAFF.